The 32 T cell receptor beta chains reported below all come from one sample, sequenced in a study of blood T cell repertoires in COVID-19. Sequencing used immunoSEQ multiplex PCR; TCRdb keeps in-frame clones, though not all of them. The sample lists some 190,000 clones, 80% occurring once. The sequencing sample was made of PBMCs or T cells enriched from blood (not recorded which). The receptors originated from a man aged 55 to 70 who had been exposed to COVID-19.

The chain uses TRBV24-1 and TRBJ2-3; 7 positions agree with TRBD1. The trim removed 5 bases at V and 5 bases at J, leaving 9 bases unmatched. This CDR3 is 15 amino acids long. Per germline, CDR1 KGHDR and CDR2 SFDVKD. The CDR3 DNA sequence: TGTGCCACCAGTGCCGCCACAGGGGTGGGAGATACGCAGTATTTT. Protein sequence: CATSAATGVGDTQYF.

The gene calls are TRBV9 and TRBJ1-3; D remains ambiguous. The ends were cut back, 0 bases at V and 1 base at J, with 11 bases in the middle. CDR1 is SGDLS, CDR2 YYNGEE, per germline. The CDR3 is 16 amino acids. CDR3 loop: CASSVGATTSGNTIYF. In DNA form, the CDR3 reads TGTGCCAGCAGCGTAGGGGCCACGACGTCTGGAAACACCATATATTTT. The variable domain in full, completed from reference TRBV9 and TRBJ1-3, reads DSGVTQTPKHLITATGQRVTLRCSPRSGDLSVYWYQQSLDQGLQFLIQYYNGEERAKGNILERFSAQQFPDLHSELNLSSLELGDSALYFCASSVGATTSGNTIYFGEGSWLTVV.

This chain connects TRBV6-2 or TRBV6-3 to TRBJ2-2; TRBD1 is a possible D gene (6 bases). The V end lost 0 bases, the J end lost 3 bases, and 11 bases lay between the germline ends. CDR3 length equals 16 residues. Germline V gene sequence: CDR1 MNHEY, CDR2 SVGEGT. DNA for the CDR3: TGTGCCAGCAGTTACTCCAGGGGAATGGACACCGGGGAGCTGTTTTTT. This sequence encodes CASSYSRGMDTGELFF.

The rearrangement joins TRBV7-8 to TRBJ1-5; TRBD1 matches at 8 bases. Germline V CDR1 and CDR2: SGHVS, FQNEAQ. The CDR3 consists of 14 residues. The trim removed 1 base at V and 4 bases at J, leaving 0 bases unmatched. The CDR3 loop is CASSLGTGNQPQHF. As DNA, the CDR3 is TGTGCCAGCAGCTTAGGGACAGGGAATCAGCCCCAGCATTTT. Filled out from reference TRBV7-8 and TRBJ1-5, the complete variable domain reads GAGVSQSPRYKVAKRGQDVALRCDPISGHVSLFWYQQALGQGPEFLTYFQNEAQLDKSGLPSDRFFAERPEGSVSTLKIQRTQQEDSAVYLCASSLGTGNQPQHFGDGTRLSIL.

This clone was counted once. This chain connects TRBV4-1 to TRBJ2-7; 9 bases are shared with TRBD1. V shed 0 bases and J 3 bases; nucleotides not matched to a gene: 9. This CDR3 comprises 17 residues. CDR1 is MGHRA, CDR2 YSYEKL, per germline. CDR3 DNA: TGCGCCAGCAGCCAAGACGGGTCGGGGGACAGGGACTACGAGCAGTACTTC. It yields the protein CASSQDGSGDRDYEQYF.

The chain combines TRBV5-4 with TRBJ2-1; D is unresolved. CDR1 and CDR2 (germline): SGHNT, YYREEE (reference sequence). Trimming pared 5 bases from V and 0 bases from J, leaving 9 bases between. The CDR3 covers 14 residues. CDR3 sequence: CASSEKSSYNEQFF. The CDR3 bases are TGTGCCAGCAGTGAGAAGAGCTCCTACAATGAGCAGTTCTTC.

The V gene is TRBV5-1, the J gene TRBJ2-1, with 7 nucleotides matching TRBD1. The germline V gene has CDR1 SGHRS and CDR2 YFSETQ. The CDR3 is made up of 16 amino acids. Losses at the gene ends were 3 bases for V and 3 bases for J; bases not matched to a gene: 9. CDR3 DNA: TGCGCCAGCAGCTATAGACAGGGTACCGGCTACAATGAGCAGTTCTTC. Encoded protein: CASSYRQGTGYNEQFF.

This chain connects TRBV19 to TRBJ1-1; unclear D gene. V was pared by 5 bases and J by 5 bases, with 12 bases between. The length of the CDR3 is 13 residues. Germline V gene lookup returns CDR1 LNHDA and CDR2 SQIVND (reference sequence). CDR3 DNA: TGTGCCAGTAGTTTGACTTTGGAGACTGAAGCTTTCTTT. It is translated as CASSLTLETEAFF.

This clone was counted a single time. This chain uses TRBV12-3 or TRBV12-4 with TRBJ2-5; 7 bases fit TRBD1. This CDR3 is 12 amino acids long. J lost 5 bases, V lost 5 bases, and 2 bases had no gene match. For the CDR3, the DNA is TGTGCCAGCAGTATCAGGGGGGAGACCCAGTACTTC. Translating it yields CASSIRGETQYF.

V and J are TRBV27 and TRBJ2-5; perhaps TRBD1 as D (5 bases). Trimming stripped 2 bases from V and 4 bases from J, with 5 bases between. The CDR3 runs 12 residues. In germline, CDR1 is MNHEY, CDR2 SMNVEV (reference sequence). CDR3 protein: CASSLQGETQYF. The CDR3 DNA is TGTGCCAGCAGTTTACAGGGAGAGACCCAGTACTTC.

The chain carries TRBV24-1 and TRBJ2-7; 8 nucleotides align to TRBD1. Germline lookup yields CDR1 KGHDR and CDR2 SFDVKD. V lost 9 bases and J lost 4; bases outside the gene matches: 22. The CDR3 contains 18 residues. DNA for the CDR3: TGTGCCACCGGCCGGACAGGGTCGAAAACCTATTGGCCTTACGAGCAGTACTTC. Its protein product is CATGRTGSKTYWPYEQYF.

J is TRBJ2-7 and V is TRBV7-7; 9 positions match TRBD1. The V and J ends lost 5 bases and 5 bases, in that order; junction bases with no gene match: 10. Germline-derived CDR1 and CDR2 are SSHAT and FNYEAQ (reference sequence). The CDR3 has 15 amino acids. The CDR3 sequence: CASSAVGTGSNEQYF. CDR3 nucleotide sequence: TGTGCCAGCAGCGCAGTCGGGACAGGGTCCAACGAGCAGTACTTC.

J is TRBJ1-2 and V is TRBV6-5; D may be TRBD1 (6 bases). Per germline, CDR1 MNHEY and CDR2 SVGAGI. The CDR3 length is 14 residues. V was cut by 6 bases and J by 5 bases, with 16 bases left in between. The CDR3 region has the DNA TGTGCCAGCAGGGACGCAGGGGAGGGGTATGGCTACACCTTC. Translated: CASRDAGEGYGYTF.

The chain recombines TRBV5-4 with TRBJ2-1, with TRBD2 as a possible D gene (6 bases). The CDR3 sequence is 13 residues long. Trimming cost V 4 bases and J 8 bases, with 13 bases left between them. Looked up from germline, CDR1 is SGHNT and CDR2 is YYREEE (reference sequence). DNA for the CDR3: TGTGCCAGCAGCGCGACTAGTTTCGATGAGCAGTTCTTC. It yields the protein CASSATSFDEQFF.

This clone was recorded a few times. The chain links TRBV30 to TRBJ2-5; 14 nucleotides match TRBD2. The V segment lost 0 bases and the J segment 2 bases; nucleotides outside the gene matches: 14. From germline, CDR1 is GTSNPN and CDR2 SVGIG (reference sequence). This CDR3 is built from 20 residues. CDR3 protein: CAWSVDGSWTSGRIQETQYF. The CDR3 coding sequence is TGTGCCTGGAGTGTCGACGGCTCCTGGACTAGCGGGAGGATACAAGAGACCCAGTACTTC. Drawing the rest from reference TRBV30 and TRBJ2-5, the complete variable domain is SQTIHQWPATLVQPVGSPLSLECTVEGTSNPNLYWYRQAAGRGLQLLFYSVGIGQISSEVPQNLSASRPQDRQFILSSKKLLLSDSGFYLCAWSVDGSWTSGRIQETQYFGPGTRLLVL.

The chain has TRBV6-5 and TRBJ1-1, with no clear D. CDR3 length equals 15 residues. Looked up from germline, CDR1 is MNHEY and CDR2 is SVGAGI. V was clipped by 7 bases and J by 6 bases, with 21 bases between them. The CDR3 loop reads CASISPRVGVPEAFF. The DNA of the CDR3 is TGTGCCAGCATATCACCCCGGGTGGGTGTCCCTGAAGCTTTCTTT.

The V call is TRBV7-9, the J call TRBJ2-7; 11 positions match TRBD2. The CDR3 is made up of 17 amino acids. The V gene end was trimmed by 1 base and the J gene end by 2 bases; junction bases not matched to a gene: 7. The germline V gene encodes CDR1 SEHNR and CDR2 FQNEAQ (reference sequence). The CDR3 spells CASSLEAGLAVPYEQYF. The CDR3, as DNA: TGTGCCAGCAGCTTAGAAGCGGGACTAGCGGTGCCCTACGAGCAGTACTTC.

This clone was observed a single time. The CDR3 DNA sequence: TGTGCCAGCAGCCCCGGGACATTCAACCGCGGGAGCAATCAGCCCCAGCATTTT. Protein product: CASSPGTFNRGSNQPQHF. This chain links TRBV6-2 or TRBV6-3 with TRBJ1-5, with D perhaps TRBD1 (6 bases). CDR3 length: 18 amino acids. CDR1 is MNHEY and CDR2 is SVGEGT in the germline V gene. Deletions cut 6 bases from V and 1 base from J, with 22 bases between.

This clone has only one observation. The chain combines TRBV7-8 with TRBJ2-5, with TRBD1 matching 8 bases. V lost 3 bases and J lost 7; bases outside the gene matches: 10. Germline V CDR1 and CDR2: SGHVS, FQNEAQ. This CDR3 region has 15 residues. The CDR3 region is CASSFADRASGTQYF. The CDR3 DNA reads TGTGCCAGCAGCTTCGCGGACAGGGCCTCGGGGACCCAGTACTTC.

J is TRBJ1-1 and V is TRBV7-2, with D possibly being TRBD1 (6 bases). Germline assignment: CDR1 SGHTA and CDR2 FQGNSA. Trimming removed 3 bases at V and 5 bases at J, with 13 bases between. The CDR3 sequence is 14 residues long. The DNA of the CDR3 is TGTGCCAGCAGCTTGGGCGGGGGGCAAACTGAAGCTTTCTTT. Its protein is CASSLGGGQTEAFF.

This clone was detected only once. The chain employs TRBV28 and TRBJ2-3; maybe TRBD2 (6 bases). The ends were cut back, 1 base at V and 6 bases at J, with 11 bases in the middle. CDR3 length equals 14 residues. Per germline, CDR1 MDHEN and CDR2 SYDVKM. CDR3 loop: CASSLSRGLDTQYF. CDR3 coding DNA: TGTGCCAGCAGTTTATCCCGGGGGTTGGATACGCAGTATTTT.

The chain combines TRBV7-9 with TRBJ2-1; TRBD1 matches at 8 bases. After removal of 5 bases from V and 9 bases from J, the junction contained 9 bases not matched to a gene. The CDR3 covers 14 residues. Looked up from germline, CDR1 is SEHNR and CDR2 is FQNEAQ (reference sequence). CDR3 protein: CASSPQGQGTEQFF. The CDR3 bases are TGTGCCAGCAGCCCTCAAGGACAGGGCACTGAGCAGTTCTTC. Drawing the rest from reference TRBV7-9 and TRBJ2-1, the complete variable domain is DTGVSQNPRHKITKRGQNVTFRCDPISEHNRLYWYRQTLGQGPEFLTYFQNEAQLEKSRLLSDRFSAERPKGSFSTLEIQRTEQGDSAMYLCASSPQGQGTEQFFGPGTRLTVL.

The V and J genes are TRBV9 and TRBJ1-3; 11 bases map to TRBD1. CDR3 size: 15 residues. The germline gives CDR1 SGDLS, CDR2 YYNGEE. With V trimmed by 3 bases and J by 4 bases, 3 bases remained unmatched. The CDR3 nucleotides are TGTGCCAGCAGCGCCGGGACAGGGGGAGGAAACACCATATATTTT. Translated: CASSAGTGGGNTIYF.

The chain joins TRBV5-1 to TRBJ2-3, with 8 bases aligning to TRBD2. The length of the CDR3 is 15 residues. Germline CDR1 SGHRS, CDR2 YFSETQ. Trimming cost V 4 bases and J 0 bases; bases outside gene matches: 4. CDR3 DNA: TGCGCCAGCAGCATAACTAGCGGAAGCACAGATACGCAGTATTTT. It translates to CASSITSGSTDTQYF. Full variable domain (missing parts from reference TRBV5-1 and TRBJ2-3): KAGVTQTPRYLIKTRGQQVTLSCSPISGHRSVSWYQQTPGQGLQFLFEYFSETQRNKGNFPGRFSGRQFSNSRSEMNVSTLELGDSALYLCASSITSGSTDTQYFGPGTRLTVL.

The chain employs TRBV30 and TRBJ1-5; D possibly corresponds to TRBD1 (5 bases). The length of the CDR3 is 15 residues. Germline V gene data show CDR1 as GTSNPN and CDR2 as SVGIG (reference sequence). V was shortened by 3 bases and J by 3 bases, with 15 bases between the two germline ends. The CDR3 nucleotides are TGTGCCTGGAGGGGTCCCATGGGGCTCAATCAGCCCCAGCATTTT. Translating gives CAWRGPMGLNQPQHF.

V usage is TRBV7-9 and J usage is TRBJ1-4; 7 bases fit TRBD1. The germline CDR1 and CDR2 sequences are SEHNR and FQNEAQ (reference sequence). J gave up 8 bases and V 1 base, and 7 bases lay outside the gene matches. This CDR3 is built from 15 residues. As DNA, the CDR3 is TGTGCCAGCAGCTTAGGTGGCAGGGGGGACGAAAAACTGTTTTTT. Its protein is CASSLGGRGDEKLFF. Full variable domain (rest looked up from reference TRBV7-9 and TRBJ1-4): DTGVSQNPRHKITKRGQNVTFRCDPISEHNRLYWYRQTLGQGPEFLTYFQNEAQLEKSRLLSDRFSAERPKGSFSTLEIQRTEQGDSAMYLCASSLGGRGDEKLFFGSGTQLSVL.

In its sample, this clone was seen once. The chain couples TRBV7-3 to TRBJ2-7; a weak D match, TRBD2 (6 bases). CDR3 length equals 14 residues. Germline V gene lookup returns CDR1 SGHTA and CDR2 FQGTGA. Trimming removed 5 bases from V and 6 bases from J, with 17 bases in between. The CDR3 DNA sequence: TGTGCCAGCAGCACCGGGGCTAGCGTCAGCGAGCAGTACTTC. Its protein product is CASSTGASVSEQYF.

The chain couples TRBV27 to TRBJ2-1; 13 bases agree with TRBD2. CDR3 size: 19 residues. J gave up 4 bases and V 2 bases, and 11 bases lay outside the gene matches. CDR1 is MNHEY and CDR2 is SMNVEV in the germline V gene (reference sequence). The CDR3 nucleotides are TGTGCCAGCAGTTTAGGTCAGAGGAAGGGACTAGCGGGGTACAATGAGCAGTTCTTC. Amino acids: CASSLGQRKGLAGYNEQFF.

This chain links TRBV7-8 with TRBJ2-2; the D gene is possibly TRBD2 (6 bases). Germline V gene lookup returns CDR1 SGHVS and CDR2 FQNEAQ. The CDR3 consists of 15 residues. With 5 bases removed from V and 3 bases from J, the gap between germline ends came to 13 bases. CDR3 DNA sequence: TGTGCCAGCAGCCCACCGGGACTCTACACCGGGGAGCTGTTTTTT. Translation: CASSPPGLYTGELFF.

The V and J genes are TRBV9 and TRBJ1-4; no firm D call. The CDR3 totals 14 residues. Trimming took 4 bases from V and 8 from J, leaving 15 bases between them. Germline V lookup: CDR1 SGDLS, CDR2 YYNGEE. The CDR3 loop is CASSKRGRWEKLFF. The DNA for the CDR3 is TGTGCCAGCAGCAAACGGGGTCGATGGGAAAAACTGTTTTTT.

V and J are TRBV20-1 and TRBJ2-1; the match to TRBD2 covers 8 bases. This CDR3 region has 14 residues. With 3 bases clipped from V and 7 bases from J, the junction kept 8 bases outside the gene matches. Germline V gene sequence: CDR1 DFQATT, CDR2 SNEGSKA (reference sequence). The CDR3 nucleotides are TGCAGTGCTAGTACGAGCGGGAGAGGTAATGAGCAGTTCTTC. Residues: CSASTSGRGNEQFF.

The genes are TRBV4-3 and TRBJ1-2, with D maybe TRBD1 (6 bases). The CDR3 extends over 16 amino acids. Trimming took off 2 bases at V and 4 bases at J, with 17 bases between the two ends. CDR1 is LGHNA and CDR2 is YSLEER in the germline V gene. CDR3 region: CASSQNFRMDSYGYTF. DNA of the CDR3: TGCGCCAGCAGCCAAAACTTTCGTATGGACAGCTATGGCTACACCTTC.